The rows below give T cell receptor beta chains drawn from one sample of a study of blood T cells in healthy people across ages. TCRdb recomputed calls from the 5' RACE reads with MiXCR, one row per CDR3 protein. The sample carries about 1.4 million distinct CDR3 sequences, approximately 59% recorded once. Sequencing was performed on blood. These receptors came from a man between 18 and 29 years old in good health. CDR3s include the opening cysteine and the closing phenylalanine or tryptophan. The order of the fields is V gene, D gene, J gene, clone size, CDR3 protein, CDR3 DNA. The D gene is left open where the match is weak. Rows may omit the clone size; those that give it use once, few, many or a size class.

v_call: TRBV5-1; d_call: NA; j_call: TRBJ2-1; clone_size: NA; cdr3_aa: CASSLGGEQYNEQFF; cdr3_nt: TGCGCCAGCAGCTTGGGTGGCGAGCAATACAATGAGCAGTTCTTC
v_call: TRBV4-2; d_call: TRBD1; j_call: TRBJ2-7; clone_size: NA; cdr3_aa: CASSQDRGLEQYF; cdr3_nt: TGTGCCAGCAGCCAAGACAGGGGGCTTGAGCAGTACTTC
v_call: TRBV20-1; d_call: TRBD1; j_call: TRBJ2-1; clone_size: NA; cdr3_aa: CSARDLWDRNPREQFF; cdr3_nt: TGCAGTGCTAGAGATCTTTGGGACAGGAACCCCAGGGAGCAGTTCTTC
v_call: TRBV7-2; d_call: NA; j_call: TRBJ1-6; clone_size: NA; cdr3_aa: CASSSQRDSPLHF; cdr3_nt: TGTGCCAGCAGCTCCCAGAGGGATTCACCCCTCCACTTT
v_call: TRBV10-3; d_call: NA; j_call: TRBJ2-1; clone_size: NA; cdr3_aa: CAISLTGPVSDNEQFF; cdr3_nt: TGTGCCATCAGTTTGACAGGCCCTGTTTCGGACAATGAGCAGTTCTTC
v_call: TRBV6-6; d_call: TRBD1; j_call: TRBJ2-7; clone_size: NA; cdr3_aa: CASSPFLGTGSSEQYF; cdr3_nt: TGTGCCAGCAGCCCCTTCCTCGGGACAGGGTCCTCCGAGCAGTACTTC
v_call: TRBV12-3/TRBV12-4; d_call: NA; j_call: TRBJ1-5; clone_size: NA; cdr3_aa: CASSPKIRSNQPQHF; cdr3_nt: TGTGCCAGCAGTCCAAAGATAAGGAGCAATCAGCCCCAGCATTTT
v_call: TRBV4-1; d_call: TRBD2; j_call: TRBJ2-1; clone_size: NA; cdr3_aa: CASSQGLAGGPYHNEQFF; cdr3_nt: TGCGCCAGCAGCCAAGGACTAGCGGGAGGGCCGTACCACAATGAGCAGTTCTTC
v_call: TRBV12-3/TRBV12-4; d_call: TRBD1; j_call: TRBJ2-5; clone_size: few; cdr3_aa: CASTRTGGETQYF; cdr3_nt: TGTGCCAGCACCAGGACAGGGGGGGAGACCCAGTACTTC
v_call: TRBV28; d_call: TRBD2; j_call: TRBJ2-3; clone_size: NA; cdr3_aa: CASSLGSNHRTGTSDYTDTQYF; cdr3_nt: TGTGCCAGCAGTTTGGGCAGCAACCACAGAACCGGGACTAGCGACTACACAGATACGCAGTATTTT
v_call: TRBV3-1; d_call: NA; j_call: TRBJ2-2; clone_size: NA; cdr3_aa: CASSQVAGPTGELFF; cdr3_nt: TGTGCCAGCAGCCAAGTCGCGGGGCCCACCGGGGAGCTGTTTTTT
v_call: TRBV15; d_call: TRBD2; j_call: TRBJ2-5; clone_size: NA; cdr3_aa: CATRTHTGGGAETQYF; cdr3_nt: TGTGCCACCAGAACTCATACTGGCGGGGGGGCGGAGACCCAGTACTTC
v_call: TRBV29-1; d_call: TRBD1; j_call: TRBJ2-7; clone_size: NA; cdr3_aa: CSVVTGGRREQYF; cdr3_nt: TGCAGCGTTGTAACAGGGGGGCGGCGGGAGCAGTACTTC
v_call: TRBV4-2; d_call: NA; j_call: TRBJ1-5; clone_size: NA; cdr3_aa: CASSQVRQGYQPQHF; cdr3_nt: TGTGCCAGCAGTCAAGTTCGTCAGGGCTATCAGCCCCAGCATTTT
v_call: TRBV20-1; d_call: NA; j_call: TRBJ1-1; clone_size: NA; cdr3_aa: CSARVDRQLEAFF; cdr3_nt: TGCAGTGCTAGAGTTGACAGGCAGCTTGAAGCTTTCTTT
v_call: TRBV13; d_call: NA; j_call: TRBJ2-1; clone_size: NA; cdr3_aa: CASNLLESNEQFF; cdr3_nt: TGTGCCAGCAACCTCCTCGAGTCCAATGAGCAGTTCTTC
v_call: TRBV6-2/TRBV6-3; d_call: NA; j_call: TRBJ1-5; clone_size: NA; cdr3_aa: CASRTDQPQHF; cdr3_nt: TGTGCCAGCAGGACCGATCAGCCCCAGCATTTT
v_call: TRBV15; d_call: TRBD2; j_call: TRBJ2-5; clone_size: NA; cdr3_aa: CATRTDYLSGTLGETQYF; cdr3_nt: TGTGCCACCAGAACAGACTACCTTAGCGGGACCCTCGGAGAGACCCAGTACTTC
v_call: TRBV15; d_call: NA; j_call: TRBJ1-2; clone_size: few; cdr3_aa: CATSQQAHYGYTF; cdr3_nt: TGTGCCACCAGCCAACAGGCCCACTATGGCTACACCTTC
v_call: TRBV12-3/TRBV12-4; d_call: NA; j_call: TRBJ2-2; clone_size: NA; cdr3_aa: CASSLYSTPGELFF; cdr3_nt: TGTGCCAGCAGTCTGTACTCAACCCCCGGGGAGCTGTTTTTT
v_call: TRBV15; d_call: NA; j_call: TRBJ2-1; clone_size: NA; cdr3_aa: CATSTGLSSYNEQFF; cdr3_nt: TGTGCCACCAGCACGGGACTCAGCTCCTACAATGAGCAGTTCTTC
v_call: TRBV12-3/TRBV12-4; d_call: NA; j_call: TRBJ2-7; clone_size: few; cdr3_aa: CASSGGGDEQYF; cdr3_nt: TGTGCCAGCAGTGGTGGGGGAGACGAGCAGTACTTC
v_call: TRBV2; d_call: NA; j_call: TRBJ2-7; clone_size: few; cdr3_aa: CASSVETGNYEQYF; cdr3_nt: TGTGCCAGCAGTGTTGAGACAGGAAACTACGAGCAGTACTTC
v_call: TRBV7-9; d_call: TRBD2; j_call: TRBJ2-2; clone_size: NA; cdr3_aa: CASSRRTGGDTGELFF; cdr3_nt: TGTGCCAGCAGCCGGCGGACGGGAGGGGACACCGGGGAGCTGTTTTTT
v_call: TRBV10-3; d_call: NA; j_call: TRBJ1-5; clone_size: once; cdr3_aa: CAISESGRAGQPQHF; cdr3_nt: TGTGCCATCAGTGAGTCAGGGAGGGCGGGTCAGCCCCAGCATTTT
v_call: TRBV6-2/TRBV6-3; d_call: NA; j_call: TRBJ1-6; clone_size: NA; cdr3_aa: CASSTLGTSPLHF; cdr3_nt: TGTGCCAGCAGCACCCTTGGGACTTCACCCCTCCACTTT
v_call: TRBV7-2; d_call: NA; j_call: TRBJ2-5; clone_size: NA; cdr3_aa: CASGRALGYQETQYF; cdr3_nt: TGTGCCAGCGGTCGGGCACTGGGGTACCAAGAGACCCAGTACTTC
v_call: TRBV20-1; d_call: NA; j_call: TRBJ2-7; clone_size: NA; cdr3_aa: CSALRGTRYEQYF; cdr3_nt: TGCAGTGCCCTCCGGGGTACGAGATACGAGCAGTACTTC
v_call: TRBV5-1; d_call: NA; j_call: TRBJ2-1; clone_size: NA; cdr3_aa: CASSFTGDNEQFF; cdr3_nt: TGTGCCAGCAGTTTTACGGGGGACAATGAGCAGTTCTTC
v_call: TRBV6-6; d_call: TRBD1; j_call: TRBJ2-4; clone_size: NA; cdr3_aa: CASSLRSGTGWEQYF; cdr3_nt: TGTGCCAGCAGCCTACGCTCCGGGACAGGATGGGAGCAGTACTTC
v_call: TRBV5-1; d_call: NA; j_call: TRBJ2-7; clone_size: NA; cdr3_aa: CASSPGRDRLSYEQYF; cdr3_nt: TGCGCCAGCAGCCCCGGACGGGACCGATTATCCTACGAGCAGTACTTC
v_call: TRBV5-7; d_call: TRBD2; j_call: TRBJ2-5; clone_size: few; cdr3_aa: CASTRGPSGGSNEQYF; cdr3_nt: TGTGCCAGCACTAGGGGGCCTAGCGGGGGGTCCAATGAGCAGTACTTC
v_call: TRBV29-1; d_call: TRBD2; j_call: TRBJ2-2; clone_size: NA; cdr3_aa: CSAQPRESTGELFF; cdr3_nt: TGCAGCGCCCAGCCGCGGGAGAGCACCGGGGAGCTGTTTTTT
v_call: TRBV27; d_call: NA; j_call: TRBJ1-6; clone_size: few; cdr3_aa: CASSNLKSSYNSPLHF; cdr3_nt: TGTGCCAGTTCTAACTTAAAAAGCTCCTATAATTCACCCCTCCACTTT
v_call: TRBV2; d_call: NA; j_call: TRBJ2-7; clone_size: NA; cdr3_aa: CASRPEGFGQYF; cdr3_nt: TGTGCCAGCAGACCCGAAGGGTTTGGGCAGTACTTC
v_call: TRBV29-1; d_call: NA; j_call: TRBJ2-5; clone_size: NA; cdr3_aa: CSTTQNPGISETQYF; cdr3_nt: TGCAGCACTACTCAAAACCCCGGGATTTCAGAGACCCAGTACTTC
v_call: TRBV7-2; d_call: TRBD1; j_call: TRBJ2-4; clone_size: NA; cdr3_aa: CASSPRDRYKNIQYF; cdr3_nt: TGTGCCAGCAGCCCACGGGACAGATACAAAAACATTCAGTACTTC
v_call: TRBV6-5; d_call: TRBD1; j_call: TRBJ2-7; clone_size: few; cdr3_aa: CASSYRTTGTGKTYEQYF; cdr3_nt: TGTGCCAGCAGTTACAGAACGACCGGGACAGGGAAAACCTACGAGCAGTACTTC
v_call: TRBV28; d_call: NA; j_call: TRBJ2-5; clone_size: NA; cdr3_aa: CASSYGRVGGRETQYF; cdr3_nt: TGTGCCAGCAGTTATGGGCGGGTGGGGGGGCGGGAGACCCAGTACTTC
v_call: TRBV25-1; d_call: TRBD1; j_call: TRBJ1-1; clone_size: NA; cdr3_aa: CASAQGGGTEAFF; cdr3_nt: TGTGCCAGCGCACAGGGGGGAGGCACTGAAGCTTTCTTT
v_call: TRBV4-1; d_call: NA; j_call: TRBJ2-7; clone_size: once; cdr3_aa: CASSQDAGYNEQYF; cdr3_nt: TGCGCCAGCAGCCAAGATGCGGGCTACAATGAGCAGTACTTC
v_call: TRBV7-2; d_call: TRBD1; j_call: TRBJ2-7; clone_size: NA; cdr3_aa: CASSVVQGLVSYEQYF; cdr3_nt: TGTGCCAGCAGCGTAGTACAGGGGCTTGTGTCCTACGAGCAGTACTTC
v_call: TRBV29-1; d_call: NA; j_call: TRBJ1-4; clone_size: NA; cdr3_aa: CSAGGEEGEKLFF; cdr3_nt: TGCAGCGCAGGAGGAGAGGAAGGTGAAAAACTGTTTTTT
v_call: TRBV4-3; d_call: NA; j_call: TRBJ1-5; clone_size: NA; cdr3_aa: CASSQEMLGPQHF; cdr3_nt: TGCGCCAGCAGCCAAGAGATGCTGGGGCCCCAGCATTTT
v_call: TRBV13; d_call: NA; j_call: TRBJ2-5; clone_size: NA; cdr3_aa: CASTDGGNQETQYF; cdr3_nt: TGTGCCAGCACGGACGGGGGAAACCAAGAGACCCAGTACTTC
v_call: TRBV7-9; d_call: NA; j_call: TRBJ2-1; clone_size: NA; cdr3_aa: CASRGGLSNEQFF; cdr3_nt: TGTGCCAGCAGGGGAGGACTGAGCAATGAGCAGTTCTTC
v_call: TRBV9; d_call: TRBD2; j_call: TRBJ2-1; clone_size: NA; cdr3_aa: CASSVRSLAGGEQFF; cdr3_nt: TGTGCCAGCAGCGTAAGAAGTTTGGCGGGGGGTGAGCAGTTCTTC
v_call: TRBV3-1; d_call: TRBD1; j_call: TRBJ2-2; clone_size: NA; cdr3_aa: CASSQERATGMLLSGELFF; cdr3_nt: TGTGCCAGCAGCCAAGAACGAGCGACAGGGATGTTATTGAGTGGGGAGCTGTTTTTT
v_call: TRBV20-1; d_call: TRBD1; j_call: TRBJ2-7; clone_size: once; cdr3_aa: CSARDPRDRGFEQYF; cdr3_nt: TGCAGTGCTAGAGATCCCAGGGACAGGGGATTCGAGCAGTACTTC
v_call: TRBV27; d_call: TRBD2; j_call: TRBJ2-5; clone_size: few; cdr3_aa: CASSFTSGGSQETQYF; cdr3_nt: TGTGCCAGCAGTTTCACTAGCGGGGGATCCCAAGAGACCCAGTACTTC
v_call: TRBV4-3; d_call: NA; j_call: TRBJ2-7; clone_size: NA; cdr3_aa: CTSSQGDEQYF; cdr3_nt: TGCACCAGCAGCCAGGGTGACGAGCAGTACTTC
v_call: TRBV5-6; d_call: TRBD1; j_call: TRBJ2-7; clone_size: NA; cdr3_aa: CASSVAGTGNYEQYF; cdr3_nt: TGTGCCAGCAGCGTGGCCGGGACAGGAAATTACGAGCAGTACTTC
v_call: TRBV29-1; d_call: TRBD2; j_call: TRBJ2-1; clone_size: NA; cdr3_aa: CSVEGLLAGKEQFF; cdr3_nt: TGCAGCGTTGAAGGTCTTCTAGCGGGGAAGGAGCAGTTCTTC
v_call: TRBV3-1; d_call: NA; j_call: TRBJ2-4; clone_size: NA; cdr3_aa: CASSRDDLAKNIQYF; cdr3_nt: TGTGCCAGCAGCCGCGACGACCTAGCCAAAAACATTCAGTACTTC
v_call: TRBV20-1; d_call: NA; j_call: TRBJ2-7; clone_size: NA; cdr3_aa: CSARDRLGTRLYEQYF; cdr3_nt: TGCAGTGCTAGAGATCGCCTGGGAACAAGACTCTACGAGCAGTACTTC
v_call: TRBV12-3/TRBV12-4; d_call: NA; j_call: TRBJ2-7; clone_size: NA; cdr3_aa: CASSLAVWDEQYF; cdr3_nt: TGTGCCAGCAGTTTAGCCGTCTGGGACGAGCAGTACTTC
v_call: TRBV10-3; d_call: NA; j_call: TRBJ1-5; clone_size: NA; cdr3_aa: CAISDYNQPQHF; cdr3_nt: TGTGCCATCAGTGACTACAATCAGCCCCAGCATTTT
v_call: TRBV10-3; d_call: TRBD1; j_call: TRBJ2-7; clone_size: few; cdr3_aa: CATSGTGNFEQYF; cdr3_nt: TGTGCCACTTCCGGGACAGGAAATTTCGAGCAGTACTTC